Ten or more counts support the clone carrying this T cell receptor (beta chain). The source of the sample is a study of low-dose radiotherapy and immunotherapy resistance in tumors. Study context: Those assigned to Cohort 2 were treated with 1 Gy per fraction every two weeks (13 Gy in total over 26 weeks). Each patient was administered nivolumab intravenously at 240 mg, which was a flat dose, every two weeks, along with intravenous ipilimumab at 1 mg/kg every six weeks.

The time point here: after trial treatment. The treatment here: LDRT plus nivolumab, ipilimumab, low-dose cyclophosphamide and aspirin (RACIN trial). Inclusion covered patients whose advanced solid tumors lacked tumor-infiltrating lymphocytes. Germline V gene lookup returns CDR1 DFQATT and CDR2 SNEGSKA (reference sequence). The length of the CDR3 is 18 residues. The J segment lost 0 bases and the V segment lost 3 bases, leaving 10 bases of the junction unmatched. TRAV- and TRBV-specific primers primed first-strand cDNA, covering alpha and beta chains. A constant-region primer paired with the V-primer adapter amplified TCRs over approximately 19 PCR cycles. The mRNA which had been isolated was amplified by in vitro transcription. One entry per CDR3 protein, called by TCRdb with MiXCR from the reads. Of 85,000 to 95,000 distinct CDR3 sequences in the sample, less than 25% are singletons; the top ten hold more than 10%.

The specimen comprised PBMCs, sampled after low-dose radiotherapy plus immunotherapy. The origin of this receptor is a female donor with ovarian cancer. The chain employs TRBV20-1 and TRBJ2-5; 13 bases are a match to TRBD2. CDR3 loop: CSASPGLAGDTYQETQYF. In nucleotides, the CDR3 is TGCAGTGCTAGCCCCGGACTAGCGGGGGACACCTACCAAGAGACCCAGTACTTC.